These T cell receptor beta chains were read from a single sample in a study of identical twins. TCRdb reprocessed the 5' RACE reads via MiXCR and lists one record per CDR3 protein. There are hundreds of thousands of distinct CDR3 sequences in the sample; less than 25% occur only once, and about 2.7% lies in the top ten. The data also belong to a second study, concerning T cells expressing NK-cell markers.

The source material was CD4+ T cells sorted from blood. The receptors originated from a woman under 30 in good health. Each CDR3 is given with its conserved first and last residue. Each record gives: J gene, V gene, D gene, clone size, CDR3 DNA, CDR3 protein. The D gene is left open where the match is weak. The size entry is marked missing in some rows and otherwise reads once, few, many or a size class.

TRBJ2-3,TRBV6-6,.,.,TGTGCCAGCAATCAGGTCACAGATACGCAGTATTTT,CASNQVTDTQYF
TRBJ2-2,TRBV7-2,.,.,TGTGCCAGCAGCTTGAGGTCAGGGCCGAACACCGGGGAGCTGTTTTTT,CASSLRSGPNTGELFF
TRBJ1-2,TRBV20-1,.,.,TGCAGTGCTATGGGCCACACCTTC,CSAMGHTF
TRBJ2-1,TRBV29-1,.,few,TGCAGCGTTCCCGGGGGCTCCTACAATGAGCAGTTCTTC,CSVPGGSYNEQFF
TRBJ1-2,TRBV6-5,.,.,TGTGCCAGCAGTTACGTAGGGGCAGGACGTAACTATGGCTACACCTTC,CASSYVGAGRNYGYTF
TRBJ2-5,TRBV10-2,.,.,TGCGCCAGCTGGGGACTCCAGTATGAGACCCAGTACTTC,CASWGLQYETQYF
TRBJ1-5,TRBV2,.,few,TGTGCCAGCAGGGGCAGTAACCATCAGCCCCAGCATTTT,CASRGSNHQPQHF
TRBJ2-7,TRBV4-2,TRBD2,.,TGTGCCAGCAGCCAAGCCCCGGGACTAGCGGGAGCCATCGACTACGAGCAGTACTTC,CASSQAPGLAGAIDYEQYF
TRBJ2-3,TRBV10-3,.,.,TGTGCCATCAGCCGAGGGGGGACCCTTAGCACAGATACGCAGTATTTT,CAISRGGTLSTDTQYF
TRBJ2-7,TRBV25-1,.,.,TGTGCCAGCAAGGAACCTCCCTGGAAATCCTACGAGCAGTACTTC,CASKEPPWKSYEQYF
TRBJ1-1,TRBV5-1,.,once,TGCGCCAGCACCTCTTACTCGGTTGGGACTGAAGCTTTCTTT,CASTSYSVGTEAFF
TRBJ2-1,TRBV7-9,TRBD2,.,TGTGCCAGCAGCTTAGGGGCGGGAGTCCTCTACAATGAGCAGTTCTTC,CASSLGAGVLYNEQFF
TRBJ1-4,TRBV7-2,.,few,TGTGCCAGCAGCTTTTTCTTGGGGGAGGGAAAACTGTTTTTT,CASSFFLGEGKLFF
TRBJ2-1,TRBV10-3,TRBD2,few,TGTGCCATCAGAACTAGCGGGGGGCCCCACAATGAGCAGTTCTTC,CAIRTSGGPHNEQFF
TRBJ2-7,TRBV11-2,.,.,TGTGCCAGCAGCCGCACCGCGCGGGACTCCTACGAGCAGTACTTC,CASSRTARDSYEQYF
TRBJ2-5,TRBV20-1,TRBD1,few,TGCAGTGCGCGAGAGGGGGCGAGGGAGACCCAGTACTTC,CSAREGARETQYF
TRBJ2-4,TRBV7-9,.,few,TGTGCCAGCAGCTTAGTGGGTAGACTAGCCAAAAACATTCAGTACTTC,CASSLVGRLAKNIQYF
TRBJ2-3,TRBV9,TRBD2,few,TGTGCCAGCAGCGTAGAAACTAGCGGGGGGGCCGGGGATACGCAGTATTTT,CASSVETSGGAGDTQYF
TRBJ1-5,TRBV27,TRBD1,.,TGTGCCAGCAGTCCTTACCGGGACAGGGCGAATCAGCCCCAGCATTTT,CASSPYRDRANQPQHF
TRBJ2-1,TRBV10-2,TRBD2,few,TGCGCCAGCAGTGGATTCGGACTAGCGGGAGGGCCTAAAAACACCTACAATGAGCAGTTCTTC,CASSGFGLAGGPKNTYNEQFF
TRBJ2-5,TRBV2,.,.,TGTGCCAGCGGAGGGAGAGAGACCCAGTACTTC,CASGGRETQYF
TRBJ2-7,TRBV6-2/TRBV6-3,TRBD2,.,TGTGCCAGCGGGCCGACTAGCGGAGGGGCGGAGCAGTACTTC,CASGPTSGGAEQYF
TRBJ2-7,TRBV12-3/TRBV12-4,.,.,TGTGCCAGCAGTCAGGGGTTGTCCCCCTTATACGAGCAGTACTTC,CASSQGLSPLYEQYF
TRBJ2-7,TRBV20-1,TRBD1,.,TGCAGTGCTAGCAGTCAGGGGGCGAAGGCCGAGCAGTACTTC,CSASSQGAKAEQYF
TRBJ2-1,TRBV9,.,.,TGTGCCAGCAGCCCCACCGGGCGGGGGCTCGGGGACAATGAGCAGTTCTTC,CASSPTGRGLGDNEQFF
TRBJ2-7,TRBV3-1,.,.,TGTGCCAGCAGGACCCAGGGGAGAGACGAGCAGTACTTC,CASRTQGRDEQYF
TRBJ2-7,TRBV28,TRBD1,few,TGTGCCAGCGCCCCCTTCCGGACAGGGCCCAGCTCCTACGAGCAGTACTTC,CASAPFRTGPSSYEQYF
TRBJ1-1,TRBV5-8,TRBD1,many,TGTGCCAGCAGCCTGGGACAGTTTAACACTGAAGCTTTCTTT,CASSLGQFNTEAFF
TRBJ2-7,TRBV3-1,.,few,TGTGCCAGCAGCCAAGTCGGAGGAGTTTACGAGCAGTACTTC,CASSQVGGVYEQYF
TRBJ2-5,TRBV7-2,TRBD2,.,TGTGCCAGCAGCTATGAGCGGGAGGTTGGGACCCAGTACTTC,CASSYEREVGTQYF
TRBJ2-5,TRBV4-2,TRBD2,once,TGTGCCAGCAGCCAAGATAGCGGGGGGGTCCAAGAGACCCAGTACTTC,CASSQDSGGVQETQYF
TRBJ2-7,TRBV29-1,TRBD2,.,TGCAGCGTTGGGGGGACTAGAGACTACGAGCAGTACTTC,CSVGGTRDYEQYF
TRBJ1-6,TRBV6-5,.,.,TGTGCCAGCAGTTACCGCCAAGATTTTGGGGGTCCCCATTCACCCCTCCACTTT,CASSYRQDFGGPHSPLHF
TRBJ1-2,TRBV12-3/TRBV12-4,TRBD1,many,TGTGCCAGCAGTTTCCGGGGGGACAGTTATTTC,CASSFRGDSYF
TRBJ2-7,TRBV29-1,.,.,TGCAGCCCTCACGGGGCAGGGGGGTTCCTCTACGAGCAGTACTTC,CSPHGAGGFLYEQYF
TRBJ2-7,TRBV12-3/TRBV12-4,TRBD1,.,TGTGCCAGCAGGACAACAGGGGGCGCAGGGCAGTACTTC,CASRTTGGAGQYF
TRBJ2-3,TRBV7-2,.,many,TGTGCCAGCAGTTTAGGGGTTTCCACAGATACGCAGTATTTT,CASSLGVSTDTQYF
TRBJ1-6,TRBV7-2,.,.,TGTGCCAGCAGCCCCGTCGGGTCCATATATAATTCACCCCTCCACTTT,CASSPVGSIYNSPLHF
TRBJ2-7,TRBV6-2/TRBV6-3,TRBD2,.,TGTGCCAGCAGTTACTCTAGCGGGAAATACGAGCAGTACTTC,CASSYSSGKYEQYF
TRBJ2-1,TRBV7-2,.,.,TGTGCCAGCAGCTTAGGGGGGTTGATCGGCAATGAGCAGTTCTTC,CASSLGGLIGNEQFF